Listed here are 9 T cell receptor beta chains from one sample, sequenced in a study of radiation and T cells in renal cell carcinoma. Assay used: immunoSEQ multiplex PCR; TCRdb lists only in-frame clones, some missing. The repertoire holds under 11,000 clones, with more than 55% as singletons. Treatment specified: treatment-naive control, cytoreductive nephrectomy. Material: tumor tissue, obtained from a patient whose treatment was nephrectomy without radiotherapy. These receptors all stem from a man between 35 and 55 years old with renal cell carcinoma.

This clone was found a few times. J is TRBJ2-2 and V is TRBV7-9; 8 bases align to TRBD1. This CDR3 region has 16 residues. J gave up 6 bases and V 5 bases, and 11 bases lay outside the gene matches. The V gene's germline CDR1 is SEHNR and CDR2 FQNEAQ (reference sequence). The CDR3 DNA is TGTGCCAGCAGCCTCGGACAGGGTCTGAGCGCCGGGGAGCTGTTTTTT. It specifies CASSLGQGLSAGELFF.

The V gene is TRBV28, the J gene TRBJ2-1; 10 bases match TRBD2. The germline CDR1 and CDR2 sequences are MDHEN and SYDVKM. The trim removed 8 bases at V and 7 bases at J, leaving 14 bases unmatched. This CDR3 has 16 amino acids. Here the CDR3 reads CASPPSGSSGWNEQFF. In DNA form, the CDR3 reads TGTGCCAGCCCACCTAGCGGGAGCTCGGGGTGGAATGAGCAGTTCTTC.

The rearrangement uses TRBV9 and TRBJ1-5; 11 bases are shared with TRBD1. The CDR3 totals 15 residues. Trimming removed 5 bases from V and 7 bases from J; junction bases left unmatched: 8. The germline gives CDR1 SGDLS, CDR2 YYNGEE. The CDR3 bases are TGTGCCAGCAGTCGGACAGGGGGCGCAGAACAGCCCCAGCATTTT. It is translated as CASSRTGGAEQPQHF.

The genes are TRBV5-1 and TRBJ2-2, with TRBD2 matching over 10 bases. V gave up 4 bases and J gave up 0 bases; unmatched junction bases: 6. The CDR3 length is 17 residues. The germline CDR1 and CDR2 sequences are SGHRS and YFSETQ. CDR3 sequence: CASSPRTSGSNTGELFF. In DNA, the CDR3 is TGCGCCAGCAGCCCCCGGACTAGCGGTTCGAACACCGGGGAGCTGTTTTTT. The variable domain in full, with the rest retrieved from reference TRBV5-1 and TRBJ2-2, is KAGVTQTPRYLIKTRGQQVTLSCSPISGHRSVSWYQQTPGQGLQFLFEYFSETQRNKGNFPGRFSGRQFSNSRSEMNVSTLELGDSALYLCASSPRTSGSNTGELFFGEGSRLTVL.

V gene TRBV30 combines with J gene TRBJ2-1; D remains ambiguous. Trimming cost V 0 bases and J 0 bases, with 9 bases left between them. The V gene's germline CDR1 is GTSNPN and CDR2 SVGIG (reference sequence). The CDR3 loop spans 15 amino acids. This CDR3 reads CAWSVNGVSYNEQFF. The CDR3 DNA reads TGTGCCTGGAGTGTAAATGGTGTCTCCTACAATGAGCAGTTCTTC. The full variable domain, rest sourced from reference TRBV30 and TRBJ2-1, is SQTIHQWPATLVQPVGSPLSLECTVEGTSNPNLYWYRQAAGRGLQLLFYSVGIGQISSEVPQNLSASRPQDRQFILSSKKLLLSDSGFYLCAWSVNGVSYNEQFFGPGTRLTVL.

V usage is TRBV13 and J usage is TRBJ1-4; possible D gene TRBD1, 5 bases. V gave up 5 bases and J gave up 7 bases, with 20 bases separating them. CDR1 PRHDT and CDR2 FYEKMQ come from the germline V gene (reference sequence). CDR3 length: 16 residues. In nucleotides, the CDR3 is TGTGCCAGCAGCCCGAAGGCACAGGCGGGTGGTGAAAAACTGTTTTTT. Translated, it gives CASSPKAQAGGEKLFF.

Sample share makes this clone medium-sized. V gene TRBV28 combines with J gene TRBJ1-5; TRBD1 might be the D (5 bases). V gave up 2 bases and J gave up 7 bases, with 15 bases separating them. The CDR3 spans 15 residues. Looked up from germline, CDR1 is MDHEN and CDR2 is SYDVKM. DNA for the CDR3: TGTGCCAGCAGTTTAGGTTCAGGGTTTAGACAGCCCCAGCATTTT. Translated: CASSLGSGFRQPQHF. Full variable domain (remainder filled in from reference TRBV28 and TRBJ1-5): DVKVTQSSRYLVKRTGEKVFLECVQDMDHENMFWYRQDPGLGLRLIYFSYDVKMKEKGDIPEGYSVSREKKERFSLILESASTNQTSMYLCASSLGSGFRQPQHFGDGTRLSIL.

V usage is TRBV5-1 and J usage is TRBJ2-3; 9 positions agree with TRBD1. Germline V gene lookup returns CDR1 SGHRS and CDR2 YFSETQ. The V gene end was trimmed by 3 bases and the J gene end by 2 bases; junction bases not matched to a gene: 7. The CDR3 has 16 amino acids. CDR3 protein: CASSSTDRGITDTQYF. CDR3 DNA: TGCGCCAGCAGCTCCACCGACAGGGGGATCACAGATACGCAGTATTTT. Looking up the rest from reference TRBV5-1 and TRBJ2-3 gives the full variable domain: KAGVTQTPRYLIKTRGQQVTLSCSPISGHRSVSWYQQTPGQGLQFLFEYFSETQRNKGNFPGRFSGRQFSNSRSEMNVSTLELGDSALYLCASSSTDRGITDTQYFGPGTRLTVL.

This chain connects TRBV11-2 to TRBJ2-6; D is uncertain. V lost 5 bases, J lost 5 bases, and 22 bases lay in between. Looked up from germline, CDR1 is SGHAT and CDR2 is FQNNGV. The length of the CDR3 is 18 residues. In DNA form, the CDR3 reads TGTGCCAGCAGCCTTTCGGTAACGCAACAAAGTCGGGCCAACGTCCTGACTTTC. Translation gives CASSLSVTQQSRANVLTF.